These 4 T cell receptor beta chains were all obtained from the same sample, sequenced in a study of long-term antiretroviral therapy in people with HIV. Survey level was the resolution at which the v3.0 immunoSEQ assay ran. The repertoire was sequenced with immunoSEQ multiplex PCR; TCRdb's copy has only in-frame clones and lacks some. The data contain 30,000 to 50,000 clones, 80% to 90% of them seen just once; the ten biggest clones take up 3% to 5%. The sample here was unsorted PBMCs, taken just before starting antiretroviral therapy. These receptors originate from a young woman with HIV.

The chain carries TRBV11-2 and TRBJ2-1; D may be TRBD1 (8 bases). Trimming took off 4 bases at V and 0 bases at J, with 19 bases between the two ends. Germline V gene data show CDR1 as SGHAT and CDR2 as FQNNGV. The length of the CDR3 is 18 residues. CDR3 in DNA: TGTGCCAGCAGCTCACCTAAGGGGGGGACAGGCTCCTACAATGAGCAGTTCTTC. Translating gives CASSSPKGGTGSYNEQFF. The full variable domain, in which reference TRBV11-2 and TRBJ2-1 provide the parts outside the CDR3, is EAGVAQSPRYKIIEKRQSVAFWCNPISGHATLYWYQQILGQGPKLLIQFQNNGVVDDSQLPKDRFSAERLKGVDSTLKIQPAKLEDSAVYLCASSSPKGGTGSYNEQFFGPGTRLTVL.

The J gene is TRBJ2-3, the V gene TRBV9, with 8 positions matching TRBD2. This CDR3 comprises 16 residues. Germline V CDR1 and CDR2: SGDLS, YYNGEE. The J segment lost 1 base and the V segment lost 4 bases, leaving 8 bases of the junction unmatched. The CDR3 region has the DNA TGTGCCAGCAGCTTGAGGGCGGGAGGACGCACAGATACGCAGTATTTT. Protein product: CASSLRAGGRTDTQYF.

The chain employs TRBV11-2 and TRBJ2-1; the D gene is possibly TRBD2 (5 bases). V lost 5 bases to trimming and J lost 3 bases, with 17 bases between them. Germline loops: CDR1 SGHAT, CDR2 FQNNGV. The CDR3 has 16 residues. The CDR3 nucleotides read TGTGCCAGCAGCCCGGCGAGCGGTACGGGCTACAATGAGCAGTTCTTC. It yields the protein CASSPASGTGYNEQFF.

Turning to this clone: A read error may account for a junction end that differs from germline. V gene TRBV6-1 combines with J gene TRBJ2-5; D gene uncertain. Germline values: CDR1 MNHNS, CDR2 SASEGT. The CDR3 extends over 10 amino acids. CDR3 amino acids: CASSSSVKDF. In DNA form, the CDR3 reads TGTGCCAGCTCGTCGAGTGTTAAGGACTTC.